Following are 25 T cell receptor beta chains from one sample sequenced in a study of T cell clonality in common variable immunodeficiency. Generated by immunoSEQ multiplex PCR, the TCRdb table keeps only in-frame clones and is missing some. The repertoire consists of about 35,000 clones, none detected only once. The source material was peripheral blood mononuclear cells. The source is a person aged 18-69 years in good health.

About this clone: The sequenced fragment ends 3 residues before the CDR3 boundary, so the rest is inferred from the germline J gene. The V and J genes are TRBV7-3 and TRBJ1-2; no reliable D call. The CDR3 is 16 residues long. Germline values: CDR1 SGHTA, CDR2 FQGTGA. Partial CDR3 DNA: TGTGCCAGCAGCTTATTGAGGTTTTCTAGCACAGATACC. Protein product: CASSLLRFSSTDT. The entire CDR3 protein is CASSLLRFSSTDTYTF.

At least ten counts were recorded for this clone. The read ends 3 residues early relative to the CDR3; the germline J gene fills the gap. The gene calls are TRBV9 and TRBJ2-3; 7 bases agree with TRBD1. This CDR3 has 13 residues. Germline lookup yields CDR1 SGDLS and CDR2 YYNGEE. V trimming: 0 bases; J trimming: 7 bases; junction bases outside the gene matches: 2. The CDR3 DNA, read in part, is TGTGCCAGCAGCGTAGGGGACAGCTATACG. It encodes CASSVGDSYT. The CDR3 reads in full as CASSVGDSYTQYF.

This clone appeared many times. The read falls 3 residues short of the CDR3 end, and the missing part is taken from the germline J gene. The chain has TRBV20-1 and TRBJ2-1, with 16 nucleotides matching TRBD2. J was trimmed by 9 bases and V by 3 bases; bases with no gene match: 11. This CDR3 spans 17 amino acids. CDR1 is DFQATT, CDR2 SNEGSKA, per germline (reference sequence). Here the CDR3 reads CSASRTLGTSGRGEQFF. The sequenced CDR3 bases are TGCAGTGCTAGCAGAACTTTGGGGACTAGCGGGAGGGGTGAG.

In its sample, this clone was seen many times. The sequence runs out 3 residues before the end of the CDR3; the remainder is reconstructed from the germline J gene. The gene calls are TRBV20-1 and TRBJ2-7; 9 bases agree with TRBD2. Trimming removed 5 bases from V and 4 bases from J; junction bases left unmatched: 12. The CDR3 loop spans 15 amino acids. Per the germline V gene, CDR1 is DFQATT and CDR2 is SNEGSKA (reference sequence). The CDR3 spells CSASEWVAGVYEQYF. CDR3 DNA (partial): TGCAGTGCTTCGGAGTGGGTAGCGGGAGTGTACGAG.

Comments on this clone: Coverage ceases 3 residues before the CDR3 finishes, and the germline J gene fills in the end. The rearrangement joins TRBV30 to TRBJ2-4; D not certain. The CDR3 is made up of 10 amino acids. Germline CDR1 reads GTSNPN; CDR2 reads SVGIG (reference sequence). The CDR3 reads CAWRLYGQYF. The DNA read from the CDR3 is TGTGCCTGGCGGTTGTATGGT.

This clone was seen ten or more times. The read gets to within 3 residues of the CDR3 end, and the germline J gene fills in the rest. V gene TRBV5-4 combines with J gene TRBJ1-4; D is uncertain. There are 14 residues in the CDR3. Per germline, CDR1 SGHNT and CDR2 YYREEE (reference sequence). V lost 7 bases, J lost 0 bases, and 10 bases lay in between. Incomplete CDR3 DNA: TGTGCCAGCCGGTTATCTGCAACTAATGAAAAA. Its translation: CASRLSATNEK. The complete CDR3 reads CASRLSATNEKLFF.

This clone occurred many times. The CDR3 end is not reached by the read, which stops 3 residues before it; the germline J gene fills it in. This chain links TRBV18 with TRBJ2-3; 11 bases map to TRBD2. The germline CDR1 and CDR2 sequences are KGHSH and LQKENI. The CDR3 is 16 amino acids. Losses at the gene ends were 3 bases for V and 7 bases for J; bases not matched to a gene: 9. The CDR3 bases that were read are TGTGCCAGCTCACCTATACCGGGACTAGCGGCTTATACG. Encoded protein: CASSPIPGLAAYT. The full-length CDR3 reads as CASSPIPGLAAYTQYF.

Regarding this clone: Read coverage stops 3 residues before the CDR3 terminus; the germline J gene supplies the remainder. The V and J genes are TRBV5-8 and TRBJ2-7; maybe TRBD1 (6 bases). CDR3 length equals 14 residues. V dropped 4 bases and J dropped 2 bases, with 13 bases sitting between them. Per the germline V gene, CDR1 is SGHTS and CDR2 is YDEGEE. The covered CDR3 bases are TGTGCCAGCAGCCTGGGGGCCGGTACCTACGAG. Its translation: CASSLGAGTYE. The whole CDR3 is CASSLGAGTYEQYF.

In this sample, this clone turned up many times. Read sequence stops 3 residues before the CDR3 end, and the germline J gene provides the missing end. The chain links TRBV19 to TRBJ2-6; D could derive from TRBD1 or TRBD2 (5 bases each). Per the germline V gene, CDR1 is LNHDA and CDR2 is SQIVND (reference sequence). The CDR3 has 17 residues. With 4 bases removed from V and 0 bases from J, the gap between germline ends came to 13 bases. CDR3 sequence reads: CASSRGRESSGANVLTF. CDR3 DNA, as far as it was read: TGTGCCAGTAGTAGAGGCAGGGAGAGCTCTGGGGCCAACGTC.

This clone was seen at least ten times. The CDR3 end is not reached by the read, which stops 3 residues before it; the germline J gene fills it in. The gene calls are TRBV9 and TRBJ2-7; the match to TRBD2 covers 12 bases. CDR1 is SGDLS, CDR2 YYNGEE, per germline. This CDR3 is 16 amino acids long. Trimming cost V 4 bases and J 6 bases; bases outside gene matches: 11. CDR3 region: CASSPRRLAGVREQYF. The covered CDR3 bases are TGTGCCAGCAGCCCTAGACGACTAGCGGGAGTTCGCGAG.

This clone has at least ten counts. CDR3 residues: CAGSDVQGVLTF. The DNA read from the CDR3 is TGTGCGGGCTCTGATGTACAAGGAGTC. The V call is TRBV30, the J call TRBJ2-6; D gene ambiguous. The sequenced fragment ends 3 residues before the CDR3 boundary, so the rest is inferred from the germline J gene. The CDR3 sequence is 12 residues long. Germline V CDR1 and CDR2: GTSNPN, SVGIG (reference sequence).

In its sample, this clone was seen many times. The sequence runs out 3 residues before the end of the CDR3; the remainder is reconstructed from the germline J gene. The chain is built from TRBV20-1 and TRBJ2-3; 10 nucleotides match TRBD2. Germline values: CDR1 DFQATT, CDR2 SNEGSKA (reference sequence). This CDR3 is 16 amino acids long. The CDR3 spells CSARTPSGSVKETQYF. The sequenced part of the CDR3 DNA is TGCAGTGCTAGGACTCCTAGCGGGAGCGTGAAAGAGACG.

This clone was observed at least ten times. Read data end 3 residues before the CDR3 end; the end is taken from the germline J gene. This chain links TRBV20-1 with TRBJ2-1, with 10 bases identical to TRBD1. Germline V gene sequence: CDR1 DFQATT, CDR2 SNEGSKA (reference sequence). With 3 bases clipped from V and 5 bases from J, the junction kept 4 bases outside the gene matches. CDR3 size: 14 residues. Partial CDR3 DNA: TGCAGTGCTAGCTGGGACAGGGGAAACAATGAG. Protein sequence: CSASWDRGNNE. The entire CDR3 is CSASWDRGNNEQFF.

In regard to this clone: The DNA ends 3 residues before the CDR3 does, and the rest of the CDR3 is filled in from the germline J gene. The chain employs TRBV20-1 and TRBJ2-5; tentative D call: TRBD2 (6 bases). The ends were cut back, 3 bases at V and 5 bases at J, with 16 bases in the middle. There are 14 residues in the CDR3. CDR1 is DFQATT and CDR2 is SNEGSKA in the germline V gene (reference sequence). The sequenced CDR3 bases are TGCAGTGCTAGGGGGGACTCCACCCGGGAGACC. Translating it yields CSARGDSTRET. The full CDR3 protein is CSARGDSTRETQYF.

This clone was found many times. The covered CDR3 bases are TGTGCCAGCAGTTACCCCACAGGAGGGGGC. Protein sequence: CASSYPTGGG. The whole CDR3 region reads CASSYPTGGGYTF. This chain uses TRBV6-2 or TRBV6-3 with TRBJ1-2, with a weak D call TRBD1 (5 bases). The read stops 3 residues short of the end of the CDR3; the missing end is completed from the germline J gene. This CDR3 contains 13 residues. CDR1 and CDR2 (germline): MNHEY, SVGEGT.

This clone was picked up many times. CDR3 amino acids: CSAPPQTGPDYGYTF. CDR3 bases read: TGCAGTGCTCCGCCCCAAACAGGGCCTGACTATGGC. The J gene is TRBJ1-2, the V gene TRBV20-1; D possibly corresponds to TRBD1 (6 bases). The observed sequence ends 3 residues before the CDR3 terminus, with the missing tail filled in from the germline J gene. The germline V and J ends were trimmed by 5 bases and 3 bases, with 19 bases remaining between them. Germline CDR1 is DFQATT and CDR2 is SNEGSKA (reference sequence). The CDR3 length is 15 residues.

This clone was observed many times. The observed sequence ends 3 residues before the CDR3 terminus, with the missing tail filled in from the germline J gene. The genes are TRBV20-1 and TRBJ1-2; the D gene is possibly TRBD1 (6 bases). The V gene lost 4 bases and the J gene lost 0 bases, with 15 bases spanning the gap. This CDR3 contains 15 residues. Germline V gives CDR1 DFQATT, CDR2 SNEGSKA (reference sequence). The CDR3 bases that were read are TGCAGTGCTACTTCGACCGGGGACACTAACTATGGC. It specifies CSATSTGDTNYG. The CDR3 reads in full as CSATSTGDTNYGYTF.

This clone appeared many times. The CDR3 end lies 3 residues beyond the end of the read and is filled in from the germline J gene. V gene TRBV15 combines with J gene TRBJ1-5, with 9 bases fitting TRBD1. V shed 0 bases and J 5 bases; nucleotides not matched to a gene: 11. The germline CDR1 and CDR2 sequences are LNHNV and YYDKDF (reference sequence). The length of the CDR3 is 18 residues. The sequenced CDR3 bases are TGTGCCACCAGCAGAGATCCGCCGGGACAGGGAGACGATCAGCCC. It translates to CATSRDPPGQGDDQP. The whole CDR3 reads CATSRDPPGQGDDQPQHF.

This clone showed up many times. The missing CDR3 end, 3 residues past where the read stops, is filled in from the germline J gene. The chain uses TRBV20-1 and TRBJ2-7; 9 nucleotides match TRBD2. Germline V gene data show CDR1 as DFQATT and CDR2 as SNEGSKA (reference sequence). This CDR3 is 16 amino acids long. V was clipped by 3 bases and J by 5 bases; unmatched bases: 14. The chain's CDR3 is CSARGTSGWIPNEQYF. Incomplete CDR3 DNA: TGCAGTGCTAGGGGAACTAGCGGGTGGATCCCCAACGAG.

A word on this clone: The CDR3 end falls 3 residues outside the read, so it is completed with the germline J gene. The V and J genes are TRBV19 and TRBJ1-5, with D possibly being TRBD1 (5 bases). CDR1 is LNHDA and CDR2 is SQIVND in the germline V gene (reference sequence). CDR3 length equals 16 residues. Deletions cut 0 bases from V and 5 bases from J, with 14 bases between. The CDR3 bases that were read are TGTGCCAGTAGTATAGAGGGGAGACAGCCTTATCAGCCC. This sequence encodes CASSIEGRQPYQP. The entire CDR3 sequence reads CASSIEGRQPYQPQHF.

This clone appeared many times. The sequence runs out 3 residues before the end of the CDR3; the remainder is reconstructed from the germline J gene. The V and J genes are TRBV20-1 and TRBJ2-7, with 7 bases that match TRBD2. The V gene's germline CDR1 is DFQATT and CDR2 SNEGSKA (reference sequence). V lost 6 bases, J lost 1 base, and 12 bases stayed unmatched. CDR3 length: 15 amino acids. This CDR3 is CSAAGRGLLSYEQYF. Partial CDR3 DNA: TGCAGTGCAGCGGGGCGGGGACTGCTATCCTACGAG.

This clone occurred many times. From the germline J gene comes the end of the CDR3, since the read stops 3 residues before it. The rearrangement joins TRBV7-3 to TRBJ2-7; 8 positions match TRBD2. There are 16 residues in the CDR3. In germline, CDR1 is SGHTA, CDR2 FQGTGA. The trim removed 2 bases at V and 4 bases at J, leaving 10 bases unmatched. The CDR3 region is CASSLFPLAGRYEQYF. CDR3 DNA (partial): TGTGCCAGCAGCTTATTCCCTTTAGCGGGAAGGTACGAG.

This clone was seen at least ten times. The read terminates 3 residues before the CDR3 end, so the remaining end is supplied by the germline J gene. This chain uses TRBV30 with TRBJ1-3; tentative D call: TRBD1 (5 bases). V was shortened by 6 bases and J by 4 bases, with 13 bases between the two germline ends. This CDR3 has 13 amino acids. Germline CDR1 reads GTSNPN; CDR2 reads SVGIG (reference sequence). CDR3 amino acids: CACSNDRGNTIYF. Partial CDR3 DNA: TGTGCCTGCAGTAACGACAGAGGAAACACC. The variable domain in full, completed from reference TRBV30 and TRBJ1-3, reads SQTIHQWPATLVQPVGSPLSLECTVEGTSNPNLYWYRQAAGRGLQLLFYSVGIGQISSEVPQNLSASRPQDRQFILSSKKLLLSDSGFYLCACSNDRGNTIYFGEGSWLTVV.

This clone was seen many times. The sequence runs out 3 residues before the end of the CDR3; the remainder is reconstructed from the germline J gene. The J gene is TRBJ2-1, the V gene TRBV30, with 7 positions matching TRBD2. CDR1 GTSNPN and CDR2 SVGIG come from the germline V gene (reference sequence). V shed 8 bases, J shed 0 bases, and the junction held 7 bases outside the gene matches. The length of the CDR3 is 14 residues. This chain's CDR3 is CAGGSGGSYNEQFF. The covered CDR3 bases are TGTGCCGGAGGGTCGGGGGGCTCCTACAATGAG.

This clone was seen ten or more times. The sequenced CDR3 bases are TGTGCCACTAATAAGGGAGCGGGCACAGATACG. This sequence encodes CATNKGAGTDT. In full, the CDR3 is CATNKGAGTDTQYF. The rearrangement joins TRBV2 to TRBJ2-3, with D possibly TRBD2 on 5 matching bases. The read terminates 3 residues ahead of where the CDR3 ends, so the germline J gene completes it. V was cut by 10 bases and J by 1 base, with 15 bases left in between. The CDR3 is 14 amino acids. Germline V gene sequence: CDR1 SNHLY, CDR2 FYNNEI.